This passage covers 31 T cell receptor beta chains from one sample sequenced in a study of blood T cell repertoires in COVID-19. Method: immunoSEQ multiplex PCR; TCRdb's copy keeps in-frame clones and lacks some. The sample has 110,000 to 150,000 clones, roughly 91% seen once. The sequencing input was peripheral blood. The receptors here all came from a man aged 55 to 70 with active or convalescent COVID-19.

The CDR3 protein is CASSLEGRSSYNEQFF. The CDR3 nucleotides read TGTGCCAGCAGTCTGGAGGGGCGAAGCTCCTACAATGAGCAGTTCTTC. The chain combines TRBV2 with TRBJ2-1, with D possibly matching TRBD2 (6 bases). The CDR3 covers 16 residues. The germline V gene encodes CDR1 SNHLY and CDR2 FYNNEI. V lost 5 bases, J lost 0 bases, and 14 bases lay in between.

The chain couples TRBV7-8 to TRBJ1-6, with D perhaps TRBD1 (6 bases). CDR1 is SGHVS, CDR2 FQNEAQ, per germline. The CDR3 covers 15 residues. The V end lost 4 bases, the J end lost 7 bases, and 14 bases lay between the germline ends. This CDR3 reads CASSSRQAINSPLHF. The CDR3 nucleotides are TGTGCCAGCAGCTCCAGACAGGCCATCAATTCACCCCTCCACTTT.

The chain uses TRBV28 and TRBJ2-1; tentative D call: TRBD1 (8 bases). The CDR3 is 17 residues long. Germline values: CDR1 MDHEN, CDR2 SYDVKM. Trimming removed 6 bases at V and 4 bases at J, with 22 bases between. The CDR3 DNA sequence: TGTGCCAGCAGCATCTTGGCGGGGGACAGGTCTTACAATGAGCAGTTCTTC. Its protein product is CASSILAGDRSYNEQFF.

The V and J genes are TRBV3-1 (or the pseudogene TRBV3-2) and TRBJ2-7; TRBD2 matches 10 bases. The V and J ends lost 5 bases and 4 bases, in that order; junction bases with no gene match: 8. This CDR3 is 15 amino acids long. Per germline, CDR1 LGHDT and CDR2 YNNKEL (reference sequence). This CDR3 reads CASSGAGLAFYEQYF. DNA of the CDR3: TGTGCCAGCAGCGGGGCGGGACTAGCGTTTTACGAGCAGTACTTC.

The chain is built from TRBV7-2 and TRBJ2-2; D is perhaps TRBD2 (7 bases). Trimming removed 6 bases at V and 6 bases at J, with 17 bases between. Germline V gene sequence: CDR1 SGHTA, CDR2 FQGNSA. This CDR3 comprises 15 residues. The CDR3 loop is CASRKAGGGAGELFF. Written as DNA, the CDR3 is TGTGCCAGCAGGAAGGCCGGAGGGGGGGCCGGGGAGCTGTTTTTT.

The chain uses TRBV12-5 and TRBJ1-3; D gene unclear. Trimming pared 1 base from V and 3 bases from J, leaving 10 bases between. Germline lookup yields CDR1 LGHNT and CDR2 FRNRAP. CDR3 size: 15 residues. The DNA of the CDR3 is TGTGCTAGTGGTTTGGATCGCGGGGTTGGAAACACCATATATTTT. Its translation is CASGLDRGVGNTIYF.

The rearrangement joins TRBV7-2 to TRBJ1-5; 11 bases match TRBD1. V trimming: 5 bases; J trimming: 6 bases; junction bases outside the gene matches: 6. CDR3 size: 15 residues. Germline loops: CDR1 SGHTA, CDR2 FQGNSA. CDR3 sequence (DNA): TGTGCCAGCAGCGGGGGACAGGGGGAGGGTCAGCCCCAGCATTTT. Protein: CASSGGQGEGQPQHF. The full variable domain, its missing parts supplied by reference TRBV7-2 and TRBJ1-5, is GAGVSQSPSNKVTEKGKDVELRCDPISGHTALYWYRQSLGQGLEFLIYFQGNSAPDKSGLPSDRFSAERTGGSVSTLTIQRTQQEDSAVYLCASSGGQGEGQPQHFGDGTRLSIL.

This chain uses TRBV6-5 with TRBJ2-5; D unclear. The CDR3 length is 11 residues. Trimming stripped 4 bases from V and 5 bases from J, with 5 bases between. CDR1 is MNHEY, CDR2 SVGAGI, per germline. The CDR3 spells CASSSGETQYF. CDR3 bases: TGTGCCAGCAGTTCCGGGGAGACCCAGTACTTC.

This clone has only a few counts. CDR3 sequence reads: CAWSVQDGYTF. The CDR3 bases are TGTGCCTGGAGTGTACAGGATGGCTACACCTTC. V usage is TRBV30 and J usage is TRBJ1-2; D may be TRBD1 (5 bases). Germline V gives CDR1 GTSNPN, CDR2 SVGIG (reference sequence). The CDR3 spans 11 residues. The V end was cut by 0 bases, the J end by 6 bases, with 5 bases between.

The gene calls are TRBV5-1 and TRBJ2-3; maybe TRBD1 (6 bases). Looked up from germline, CDR1 is SGHRS and CDR2 is YFSETQ. The CDR3 length is 14 residues. The V and J ends lost 0 bases and 7 bases respectively, with 12 bases between them. CDR3 sequence (DNA): TGCGCCAGCAGCTTGGAAGGGGGTCAACATACGCAGTATTTT. This codes for CASSLEGGQHTQYF.

The V and J genes are TRBV19 and TRBJ2-5; 12 nucleotides match TRBD2. The CDR3 has 15 residues. V lost 8 bases, J lost 2 bases, and 6 bases stayed unmatched. CDR1 is LNHDA, CDR2 SQIVND, per germline (reference sequence). CDR3 residues: CASGKLAGGQETQYF. Written as DNA, the CDR3 is TGTGCCAGTGGCAAACTAGCGGGAGGACAAGAGACCCAGTACTTC.

The chain uses TRBV30 and TRBJ2-1; a possible D gene is TRBD2 (6 bases). Germline V gene sequence: CDR1 GTSNPN, CDR2 SVGIG (reference sequence). The CDR3 is 13 residues long. V lost 2 bases and J lost 5, with 10 bases in between. Here the CDR3 reads CAWSPWTNNEQFF. The CDR3 nucleotides read TGTGCCTGGAGTCCCTGGACTAACAATGAGCAGTTCTTC.

The chain employs TRBV5-1 and TRBJ2-7, with D possibly being TRBD2 (6 bases). Trimming shortened V by 1 base and J by 0 bases, and 14 bases separated the two germline ends. Germline CDR1 SGHRS, CDR2 YFSETQ. The CDR3 has 16 residues. The CDR3 sequence: CASSLLSGTGSYEQYF. Written as DNA, the CDR3 is TGCGCCAGCAGCTTGCTATCCGGGACTGGCTCCTACGAGCAGTACTTC.

The CDR3 coding sequence is TGTGCCAGCAGCCTTCTCGTGACTAGTTTGACAGATACGCAGTATTTT. Amino acid sequence: CASSLLVTSLTDTQYF. The chain uses TRBV7-9 and TRBJ2-3; D is possibly TRBD2 (6 bases). The CDR3 loop spans 16 amino acids. CDR1 and CDR2 from the germline V gene are SEHNR and FQNEAQ (reference sequence). The V gene lost 5 bases and the J gene lost 3 bases, with 18 bases spanning the gap. The entire variable domain, with the rest obtained from reference TRBV7-9 and TRBJ2-3, is as follows: DTGVSQNPRHKITKRGQNVTFRCDPISEHNRLYWYRQTLGQGPEFLTYFQNEAQLEKSRLLSDRFSAERPKGSFSTLEIQRTEQGDSAMYLCASSLLVTSLTDTQYFGPGTRLTVL.

A single count supports this clone. The chain recombines TRBV15 with TRBJ1-4; D uncertain. The CDR3 covers 16 residues. Germline loops: CDR1 LNHNV, CDR2 YYDKDF (reference sequence). Trimming pared 0 bases from V and 0 bases from J, leaving 8 bases between. The CDR3 loop is CATSRDLSATNEKLFF. The DNA of the CDR3 is TGTGCCACCAGCAGAGATTTGAGTGCAACTAATGAAAAACTGTTTTTT.

The V and J genes are TRBV5-8 and TRBJ1-2, with D maybe TRBD1 (5 bases). This CDR3 spans 15 amino acids. Germline V gene data show CDR1 as SGHTS and CDR2 as YDEGEE. The V and J ends lost 1 base and 2 bases respectively, with 12 bases between them. For the CDR3, the DNA is TGTGCCAGCAGCTTGCTCAGGGTTCCCAACTATGGCTACACCTTC. Its translation: CASSLLRVPNYGYTF.

V gene TRBV28 combines with J gene TRBJ1-2, with D perhaps TRBD1 (6 bases). The germline V gene encodes CDR1 MDHEN and CDR2 SYDVKM. The V end lost 7 bases, the J end lost 7 bases, and 22 bases lay between the germline ends. CDR3 length: 15 amino acids. This CDR3 reads CASTRIDRLYSGYTF. CDR3 sequence (DNA): TGTGCCAGCACCCGGATCGACAGGCTATACTCTGGCTACACCTTC.

This clone was recorded only once. The J gene is TRBJ2-5, the V gene TRBV7-2; D gene uncertain. The CDR3 has 13 residues. Germline assignment: CDR1 SGHTA and CDR2 FQGNSA. V lost 2 bases and J lost 3, with 7 bases in between. CDR3 region: CASSLWAEETQYF. CDR3 nucleotides: TGTGCCAGCAGCTTATGGGCAGAAGAGACCCAGTACTTC.

The chain is built from TRBV10-3 and TRBJ2-3, with 9 bases identical to TRBD2. Germline V gene data show CDR1 as ENHRY and CDR2 as SYGVKD. The length of the CDR3 is 15 residues. V shed 6 bases and J 4 bases; nucleotides not matched to a gene: 8. The DNA of the CDR3 is TGTGCCATCAGCGAGACTAGCGGAGGATCAGATACGCAGTATTTT. Amino acid sequence: CAISETSGGSDTQYF.

In its sample, this clone was seen a few times. The CDR3 DNA follows: TGTGCCAGCAGCCCTAGCGGGACAGGTTTGAACACTGAAGCTTTCTTT. Encoded protein: CASSPSGTGLNTEAFF. The chain is built from TRBV6-2 or TRBV6-3 and TRBJ1-1; 8 bases fit TRBD1. With 6 bases clipped from V and 0 bases from J, the junction kept 9 bases outside the gene matches. Germline CDR1 and CDR2: MNHEY and SVGEGT. This CDR3 comprises 16 residues.

The genes are TRBV12-3 or TRBV12-4 and TRBJ2-1; TRBD1 is a possible D gene (5 bases). V lost 6 bases and J lost 15, with 21 bases in between. The CDR3 is 13 amino acids. The CDR3 is CASRGDHPLGAFF. Here the CDR3 DNA reads TGTGCCAGCAGGGGCGACCATCCTCTAGGGGCGTTCTTC.

The V and J genes are TRBV19 and TRBJ1-1; D might be TRBD1 (5 bases). V was shortened by 7 bases and J by 1 base, with 22 bases between the two germline ends. The CDR3 runs to 17 residues. Germline-derived CDR1 and CDR2 are LNHDA and SQIVND (reference sequence). DNA for the CDR3: TGTGCCAGTATGGGAGGGGAAGGGAAGGCCACGAACACTGAAGCTTTCTTT. Translating gives CASMGGEGKATNTEAFF. The full variable domain, completed using reference TRBV19 and TRBJ1-1, is DGGITQSPKYLFRKEGQNVTLSCEQNLNHDAMYWYRQDPGQGLRLIYYSQIVNDFQKGDIAEGYSVSREKKESFPLTVTSAQKNPTAFYLCASMGGEGKATNTEAFFGQGTRLTVV.

This clone was counted once. The V gene is TRBV5-8, the J gene TRBJ1-1; the D gene is possibly TRBD1 (6 bases). This CDR3 has 13 amino acids. Germline assignment: CDR1 SGHTS and CDR2 YDEGEE. Trimming removed 4 bases at V and 2 bases at J, with 9 bases between. CDR3 sequence (DNA): TGTGCCAGCAGCGTGGACAGTAACACTGAAGCTTTCTTT. Its protein product is CASSVDSNTEAFF.

In this sample, this clone turned up a few times. The J gene is TRBJ2-1, the V gene TRBV18; 10 bases fit TRBD2. Trimming removed 4 bases from V and 7 bases from J; junction bases left unmatched: 13. The V gene's germline CDR1 is KGHSH and CDR2 LQKENI. CDR3 length: 17 residues. CDR3 nucleotides: TGTGCCAGCTCACGGCCTAGCGGGAGAAGTGGTGGGAATGAGCAGTTCTTC. Its translation is CASSRPSGRSGGNEQFF.

This clone was detected once. The rearrangement uses TRBV28 and TRBJ1-2, with D perhaps TRBD1 (5 bases). The CDR3 loop spans 13 amino acids. Trimming cost V 3 bases and J 8 bases, with 13 bases left between them. Germline CDR1 is MDHEN and CDR2 is SYDVKM. This chain's CDR3 is CASSFDSGYGYTF. In nucleotides, the CDR3 is TGTGCCAGCAGTTTCGACAGCGGGTACGGCTACACCTTC.

J is TRBJ2-3 and V is TRBV7-2, with TRBD2 matching over 8 bases. Germline V lookup: CDR1 SGHTA, CDR2 FQGNSA. Trimming cost V 2 bases and J 2 bases; bases outside gene matches: 3. The CDR3 is 15 residues long. CDR3 nucleotides: TGTGCCAGCAGCTTATCGGGGGGGAACACAGATACGCAGTATTTT. The encoded protein is CASSLSGGNTDTQYF.

The CDR3 DNA follows: TGCGCCAGCAGCTTGGGCCAGGCGGGCTATGGCTACACCTTC. Its translation is CASSLGQAGYGYTF. This chain links TRBV5-1 with TRBJ1-2, with no clear D. Trimming pared 0 bases from V and 4 bases from J, leaving 10 bases between. The germline V gene has CDR1 SGHRS and CDR2 YFSETQ. The CDR3 consists of 14 residues.

The rearrangement joins TRBV12-3 or TRBV12-4 to TRBJ2-3; D possibly corresponds to TRBD2 (5 bases). The length of the CDR3 is 13 residues. V lost 3 bases, J lost 5 bases, and 9 bases lay in between. The CDR3 spells CASSFLRGDTQYF. DNA of the CDR3: TGTGCCAGCAGTTTCTTACGGGGAGATACGCAGTATTTT.

The V and J genes are TRBV6-5 and TRBJ1-1; 7 bases agree with TRBD1. The CDR3 has 14 amino acids. Germline assignment: CDR1 MNHEY and CDR2 SVGAGI. V lost 6 bases to trimming and J lost 4 bases; unmatched junction nucleotides: 8. In nucleotides, the CDR3 is TGTGCCAGCAGCTTGACAGGGAAGGCCACTGAAGCTTTCTTT. Protein sequence: CASSLTGKATEAFF.

This rearrangement joins TRBV7-8 to TRBJ1-1; D gene unclear. Germline lookup yields CDR1 SGHVS and CDR2 FQNEAQ. Trimming took off 5 bases at V and 5 bases at J, with 24 bases between the two ends. The CDR3 length is 17 residues. CDR3 coding DNA: TGTGCCAGCAGCCCTACCCCGGGGTCGCGGAGTGGGACTGAAGCTTTCTTT. Amino acids: CASSPTPGSRSGTEAFF.

The CDR3 DNA reads as TGTGCCAGCAGCCCAACAGGGGGGACTGAAGCTTTCTTT. Translation: CASSPTGGTEAFF. This chain uses TRBV11-3 with TRBJ1-1, with 8 bases that match TRBD1. The CDR3 has 13 amino acids. V dropped 5 bases and J dropped 5; count of bases not matched to a gene: 4. The germline CDR1 and CDR2 sequences are SGHNT and YENEEA.